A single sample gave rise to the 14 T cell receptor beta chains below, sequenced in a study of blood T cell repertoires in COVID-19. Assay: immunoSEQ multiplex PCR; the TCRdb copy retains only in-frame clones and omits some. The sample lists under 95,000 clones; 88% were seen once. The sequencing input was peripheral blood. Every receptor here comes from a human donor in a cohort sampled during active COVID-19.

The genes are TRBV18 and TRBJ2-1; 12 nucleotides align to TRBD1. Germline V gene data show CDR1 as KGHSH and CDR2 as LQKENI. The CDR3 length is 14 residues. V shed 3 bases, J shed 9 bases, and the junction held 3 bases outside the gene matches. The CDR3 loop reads CASSPGQGAPEQFF. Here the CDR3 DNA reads TGTGCCAGCTCACCGGGACAGGGGGCTCCTGAGCAGTTCTTC. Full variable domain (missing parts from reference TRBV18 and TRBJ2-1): NAGVMQNPRHLVRRRGQEARLRCSPMKGHSHVYWYRQLPEEGLKFMVYLQKENIIDESGMPKERFSAEFPKEGPSILRIQQVVRGDSAAYFCASSPGQGAPEQFFGPGTRLTVL.

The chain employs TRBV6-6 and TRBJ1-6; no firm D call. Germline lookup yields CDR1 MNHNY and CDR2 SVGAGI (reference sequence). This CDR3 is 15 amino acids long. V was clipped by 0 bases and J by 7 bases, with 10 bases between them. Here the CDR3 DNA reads TGTGCCAGCAGTTACTCGCGGCAGATAAATTCACCCCTCCACTTT. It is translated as CASSYSRQINSPLHF.

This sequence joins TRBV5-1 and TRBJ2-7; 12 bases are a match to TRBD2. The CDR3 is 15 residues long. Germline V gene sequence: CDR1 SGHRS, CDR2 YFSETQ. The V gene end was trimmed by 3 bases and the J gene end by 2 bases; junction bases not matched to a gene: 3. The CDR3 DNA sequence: TGCGCCAGCAGCTGGACTAGCGGGACGACCTACGAGCAGTACTTC. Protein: CASSWTSGTTYEQYF.

The CDR3 protein is CAISVGIGGSISYEQYF. CDR3 DNA: TGTGCCATCAGTGTGGGGATAGGGGGATCCATCTCCTACGAGCAGTACTTC. This chain links TRBV10-3 with TRBJ2-7, with a weak D call TRBD1 (6 bases). Trimming left V 4 bases short and J 0 bases short, with 19 bases between. This CDR3 is built from 17 residues. Looked up from germline, CDR1 is ENHRY and CDR2 is SYGVKD.

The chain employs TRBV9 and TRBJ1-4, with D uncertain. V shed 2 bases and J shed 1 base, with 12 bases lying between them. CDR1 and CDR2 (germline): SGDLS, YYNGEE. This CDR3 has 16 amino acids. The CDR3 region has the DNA TGTGCCAGCAGCGTCGGGAAGACTTTAACTAATGAAAAACTGTTTTTT. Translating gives CASSVGKTLTNEKLFF.

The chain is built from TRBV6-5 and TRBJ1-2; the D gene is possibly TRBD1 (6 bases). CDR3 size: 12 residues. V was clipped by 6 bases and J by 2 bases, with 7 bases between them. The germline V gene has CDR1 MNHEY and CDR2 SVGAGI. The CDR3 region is CASRTGNYGYTF. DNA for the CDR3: TGTGCCAGCAGAACAGGGAACTATGGCTACACCTTC.

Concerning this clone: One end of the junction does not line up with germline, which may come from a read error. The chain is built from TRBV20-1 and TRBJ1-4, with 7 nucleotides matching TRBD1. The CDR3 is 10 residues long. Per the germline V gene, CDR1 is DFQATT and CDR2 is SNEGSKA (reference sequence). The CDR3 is CSASNRGPVF. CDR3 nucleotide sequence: TGCAGTGCTAGTAACAGGGGTCCCGTTTTT.

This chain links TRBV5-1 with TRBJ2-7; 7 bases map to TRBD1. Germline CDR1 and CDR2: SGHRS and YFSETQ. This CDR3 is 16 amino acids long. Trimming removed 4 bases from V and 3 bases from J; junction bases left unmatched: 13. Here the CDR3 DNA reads TGCGCCAGCAGCGTGGGACAGCAGCCCCCAATCTACGAGCAGTACTTC. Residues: CASSVGQQPPIYEQYF. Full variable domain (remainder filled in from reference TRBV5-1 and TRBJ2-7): KAGVTQTPRYLIKTRGQQVTLSCSPISGHRSVSWYQQTPGQGLQFLFEYFSETQRNKGNFPGRFSGRQFSNSRSEMNVSTLELGDSALYLCASSVGQQPPIYEQYFGPGTRLTVT.

CDR3 nucleotide sequence: TGTGCCAGCAGCAAAGCGCCGGGGACAGGGGGCGAGGAGACCCAGTACTTC. This sequence encodes CASSKAPGTGGEETQYF. The rearrangement links TRBV21-1 to TRBJ2-5; the table's TRBD1 call for D was not verified on the DNA. TRBV21-1 is given as a pseudogene. This CDR3 contains 17 residues.

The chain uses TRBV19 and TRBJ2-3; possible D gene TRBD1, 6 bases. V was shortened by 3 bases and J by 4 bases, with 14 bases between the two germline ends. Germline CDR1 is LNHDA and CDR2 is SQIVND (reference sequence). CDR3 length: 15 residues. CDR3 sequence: CASSISTGIADTQYF. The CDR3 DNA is TGTGCCAGTAGTATCTCCACAGGGATCGCAGATACGCAGTATTTT.

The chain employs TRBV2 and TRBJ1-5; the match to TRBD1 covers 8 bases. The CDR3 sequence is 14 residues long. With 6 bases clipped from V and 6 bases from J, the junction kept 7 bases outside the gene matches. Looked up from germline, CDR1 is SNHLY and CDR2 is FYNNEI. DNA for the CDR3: TGTGCCAGCAGCGCCCAGGGGGCGGGTCAGCCCCAGCATTTT. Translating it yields CASSAQGAGQPQHF.

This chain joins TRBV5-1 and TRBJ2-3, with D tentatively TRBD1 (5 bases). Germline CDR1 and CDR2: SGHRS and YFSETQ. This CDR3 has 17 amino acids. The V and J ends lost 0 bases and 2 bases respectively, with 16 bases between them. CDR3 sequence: CASSLVPLDSFTDTQYF. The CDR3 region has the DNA TGCGCCAGCAGCTTGGTCCCTCTAGACAGTTTCACAGATACGCAGTATTTT.

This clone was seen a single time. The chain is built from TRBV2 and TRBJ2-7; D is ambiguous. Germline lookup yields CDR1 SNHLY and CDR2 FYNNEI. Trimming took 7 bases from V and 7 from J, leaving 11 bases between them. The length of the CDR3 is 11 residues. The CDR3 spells CASTERIEQYF. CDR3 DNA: TGTGCCAGCACCGAGAGGATTGAGCAGTACTTC.

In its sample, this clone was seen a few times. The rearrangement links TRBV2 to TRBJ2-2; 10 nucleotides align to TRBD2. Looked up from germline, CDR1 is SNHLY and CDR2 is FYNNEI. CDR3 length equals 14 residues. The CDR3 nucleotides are TGTGCAAGTAGCGGGAGGAGTTACACCGGGGAGCTGTTTTTT. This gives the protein CASSGRSYTGELFF.